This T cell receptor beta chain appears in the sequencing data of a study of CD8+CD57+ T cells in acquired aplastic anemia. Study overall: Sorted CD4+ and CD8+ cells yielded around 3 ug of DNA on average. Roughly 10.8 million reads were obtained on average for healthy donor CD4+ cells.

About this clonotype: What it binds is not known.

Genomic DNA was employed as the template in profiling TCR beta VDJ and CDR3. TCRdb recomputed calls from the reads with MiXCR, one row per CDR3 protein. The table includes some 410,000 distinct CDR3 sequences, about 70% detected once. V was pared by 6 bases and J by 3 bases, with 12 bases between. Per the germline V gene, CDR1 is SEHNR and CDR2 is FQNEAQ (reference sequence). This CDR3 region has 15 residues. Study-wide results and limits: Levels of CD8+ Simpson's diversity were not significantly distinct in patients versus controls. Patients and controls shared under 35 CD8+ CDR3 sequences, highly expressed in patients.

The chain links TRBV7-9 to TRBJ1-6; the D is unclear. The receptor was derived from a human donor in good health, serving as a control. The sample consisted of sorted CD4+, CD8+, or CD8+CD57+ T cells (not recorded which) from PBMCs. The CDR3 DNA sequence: TGTGCCAGCAGTTCGGCCCTTGTCTATAATTCACCCCTCCACTTT. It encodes CASSSALVYNSPLHF. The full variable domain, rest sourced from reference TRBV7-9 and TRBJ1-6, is DTGVSQNPRHKITKRGQNVTFRCDPISEHNRLYWYRQTLGQGPEFLTYFQNEAQLEKSRLLSDRFSAERPKGSFSTLEIQRTEQGDSAMYLCASSSALVYNSPLHFGNGTRLTVT.